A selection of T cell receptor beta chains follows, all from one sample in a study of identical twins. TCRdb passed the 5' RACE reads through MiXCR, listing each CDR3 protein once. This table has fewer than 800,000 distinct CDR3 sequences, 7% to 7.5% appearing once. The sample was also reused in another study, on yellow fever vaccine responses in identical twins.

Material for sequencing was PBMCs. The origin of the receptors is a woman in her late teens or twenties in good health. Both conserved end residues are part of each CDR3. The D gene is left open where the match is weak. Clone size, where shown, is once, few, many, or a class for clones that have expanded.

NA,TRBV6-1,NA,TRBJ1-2,TGTGCCAGCAGTGAATTGACAGCGGTAGGCTACACCTTC,CASSELTAVGYTF
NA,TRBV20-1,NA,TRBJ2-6,TGCAGTGCTAGAGATCGAAGGGGTTCTGGGGCCAACGTCCTGACTTTC,CSARDRRGSGANVLTF
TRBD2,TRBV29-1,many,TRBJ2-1,TGCAGCGTTGAAATACTAGCGGGATCGCAGCAGTTCTTC,CSVEILAGSQQFF
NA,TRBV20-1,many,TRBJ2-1,TGCAGTGCCTACACTAGTCCCAAGCAGTTCTTC,CSAYTSPKQFF
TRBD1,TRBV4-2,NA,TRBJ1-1,TGTGCCAGCAGCCAAGGACAGGGGTCAGCTAACACTGAAGCTTTCTTT,CASSQGQGSANTEAFF
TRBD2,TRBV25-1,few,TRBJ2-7,TGTGCCAGCAGTGGCTGGAGACTAGCGGGAGCGCTCTCCTACGAGCAGTACTTC,CASSGWRLAGALSYEQYF
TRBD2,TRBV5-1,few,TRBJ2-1,TGCGCCAGCAGCAAGACTAGCGGGACTGGCAATGAGCAGTTCTTC,CASSKTSGTGNEQFF
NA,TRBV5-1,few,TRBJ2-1,TGCGCCAGCCGGACCTCTCAGGGGGCGGGGGGGTATGAGCAGTTCTTC,CASRTSQGAGGYEQFF
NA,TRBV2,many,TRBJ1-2,TGTGCCAGCCGAAGGAGTCTAGGCTACACCTTC,CASRRSLGYTF
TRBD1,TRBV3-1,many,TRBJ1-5,TGTGCCAGCAGCGAACAGGGGAATAGCAATCAGCCCCAGCATTTT,CASSEQGNSNQPQHF
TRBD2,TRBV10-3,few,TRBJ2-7,TGTGCCATCAGTGAGTCAGTACTAGCGGCGAGCTCCTACGAGCAGTACTTC,CAISESVLAASSYEQYF
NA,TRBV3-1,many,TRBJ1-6,TGTGCCACCCAAGGGGCTTTGACTTCACCCCTCCACTTT,CATQGALTSPLHF
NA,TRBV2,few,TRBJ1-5,TGTGCCAGCAGTCCCAGGCTTAGTGTCGATCAGCCCCAGCATTTT,CASSPRLSVDQPQHF
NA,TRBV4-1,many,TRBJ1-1,TGCGCCAGCAGCCAAGCATTGGACACTGAAGCTTTCTTT,CASSQALDTEAFF
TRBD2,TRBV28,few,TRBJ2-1,TGTGCCAGCAGAAGAGTAGGGACTAGCGGGAGAAATGAGCAGTTCTTC,CASRRVGTSGRNEQFF
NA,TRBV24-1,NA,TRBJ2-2,TGTGCCACCACGGCGTCGTCACCCGACTCCACCGGGGAGCTGTTTTTT,CATTASSPDSTGELFF
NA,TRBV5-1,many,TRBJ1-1,TGCGCCAGCAGAGGAATACATGGGGCGAACACTGAAGCTTTCTTT,CASRGIHGANTEAFF
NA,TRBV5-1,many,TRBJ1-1,TGCGCCAGCAGCGCCGCCCTGAACACTGAAGCTTTCTTT,CASSAALNTEAFF
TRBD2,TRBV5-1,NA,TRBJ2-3,TGCGCCAGCAGCTTGCTTCCGGAGAGCGGGGGCACAGATACGCAGTATTTT,CASSLLPESGGTDTQYF
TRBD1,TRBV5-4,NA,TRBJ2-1,TGTGCCAGCACCCCGGGGATTACAGGGGGCTATAACGTTGAGCAGTTCTTC,CASTPGITGGYNVEQFF
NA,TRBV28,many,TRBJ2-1,TGTGCCAGCAGTACCCAAACAGGGGAGCAGTTCTTC,CASSTQTGEQFF
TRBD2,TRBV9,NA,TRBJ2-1,TGTGCCAGCGGGACTAGATACAATGAGCAGTTCTTC,CASGTRYNEQFF
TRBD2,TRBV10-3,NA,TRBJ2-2,TGTGCCATCGGGCGGGAGCCGAACACCGGGGAGCTGTTTTTT,CAIGREPNTGELFF
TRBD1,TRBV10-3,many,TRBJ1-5,TGTGCCACCGCCCGGGACAGGATCAATCAGCCCCAGCATTTT,CATARDRINQPQHF
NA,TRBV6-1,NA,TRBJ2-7,TGTGCCAGCAGCCAAGGGGGGCTCACCTACGAGCAGTACTTC,CASSQGGLTYEQYF
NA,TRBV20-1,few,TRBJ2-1,TGCAGTGGGGCGAGGGGAGCCGGGACCAATGAGCAGTTCTTC,CSGARGAGTNEQFF
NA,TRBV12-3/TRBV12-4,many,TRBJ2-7,TGTGCCAGCAGTCCCGGGACTGGCCCGTACGAGCAGTACTTC,CASSPGTGPYEQYF
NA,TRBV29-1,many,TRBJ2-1,TGCAGCGTTGGGCAGACTCAACTCAATGAGCAGTTCTTC,CSVGQTQLNEQFF
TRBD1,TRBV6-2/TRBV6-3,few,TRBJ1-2,TGTGCCAGCGTTGGACAGGGAACGGGCTACACCTTC,CASVGQGTGYTF
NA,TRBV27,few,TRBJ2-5,TGTGCCAGCAGTGAGACTGACCCTAGTGGGGAGACCCAGTACTTC,CASSETDPSGETQYF
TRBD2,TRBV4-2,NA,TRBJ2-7,TGTGCCAGCAGCCTCCGACTAGCGGGAGAAGGCGAGCAGTACTTC,CASSLRLAGEGEQYF
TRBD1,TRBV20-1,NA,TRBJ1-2,TGCAGTGCTAGAGACCGGGACAGGGGTGTCTATGGCTACACCTTC,CSARDRDRGVYGYTF
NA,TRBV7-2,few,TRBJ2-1,TGTGCCAGCAGCTTAAGGGGGTTGGGGGGGGCCTACAATGAGCAGTTCTTC,CASSLRGLGGAYNEQFF
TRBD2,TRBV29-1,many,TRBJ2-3,TGCAGCGTAAGACTAGCCCCTACGCAGTATTTT,CSVRLAPTQYF
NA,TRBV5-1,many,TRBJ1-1,TGTGCCAGCAGCTTGACAGGGAACACTGAAGCTTTCTTT,CASSLTGNTEAFF
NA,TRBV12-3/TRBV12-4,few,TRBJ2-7,TGTGCCAGCAGTTTAGGAGTCGGTACTTTCTACGAGCAGTACTTC,CASSLGVGTFYEQYF
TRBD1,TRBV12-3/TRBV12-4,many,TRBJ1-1,TGTGCCAGCAGAAACAGGGGCGCAAAGGACACTGAAGCTTTCTTT,CASRNRGAKDTEAFF
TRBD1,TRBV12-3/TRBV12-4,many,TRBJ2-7,TGTGCCAGCAGACCTGGACAGGGGATAGGGGGCGAGCAGTACTTC,CASRPGQGIGGEQYF